This T cell receptor (beta chain) was sequenced during a study of OX40 agonist ivuxolimab in advanced cancers. Study-level background: Hepatocellular carcinoma, melanoma, renal cell or head and neck cancer occurred in dose-escalation patients.

Sequenced by immunoSEQ multiplex PCR; TCRdb stores in-frame clones only, minus some. This repertoire shows over 45,000 clones, roughly 90% found once; its top ten account for over 1.1%. Details on this clone: The antigen remains unidentified.

Per germline, CDR1 SGDLS and CDR2 YYNGEE. The CDR3 covers 13 residues. V was clipped by 6 bases and J by 4 bases, with 13 bases between them. Overall study findings and caveats: At 0.1 to 3.0 mg/kg and by week 6, clonal expansion occurred in CD4+ and CD8+ blood T cells.

This clonotype originated in an adult with an advanced solid tumor such as melanoma, head and neck, liver or kidney cancer. The sequences come from CD4+ or CD8+ T cells sorted from blood, collected in a trial of the OX40 agonist ivuxolimab. The chain recombines TRBV9 with TRBJ1-2, with D possibly being TRBD1 (6 bases). CDR3 protein: CASTAGAGYGYTF. CDR3 sequence (DNA): TGTGCCAGCACCGCAGGGGCGGGCTATGGCTACACCTTC.